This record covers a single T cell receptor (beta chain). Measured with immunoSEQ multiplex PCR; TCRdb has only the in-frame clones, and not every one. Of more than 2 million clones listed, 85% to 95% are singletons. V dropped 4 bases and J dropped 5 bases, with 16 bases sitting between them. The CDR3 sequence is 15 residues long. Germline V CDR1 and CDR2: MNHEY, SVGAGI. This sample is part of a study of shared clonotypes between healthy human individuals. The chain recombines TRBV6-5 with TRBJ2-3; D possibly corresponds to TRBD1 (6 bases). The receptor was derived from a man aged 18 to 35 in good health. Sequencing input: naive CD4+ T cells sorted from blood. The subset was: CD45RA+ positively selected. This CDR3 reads CASSSGSLGQDTQYF. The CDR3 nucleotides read TGTGCCAGCAGTTCGGGCTCACTGGGACAAGATACGCAGTATTTT.